The following is a T cell receptor beta chain sequence with its context. This entry comes from a study of blood T cell repertoires in COVID-19. Assay: immunoSEQ multiplex PCR; the TCRdb copy retains only in-frame clones and omits some. The sample contains approximately 250,000 clones, about 91% of which appear only once. Germline CDR1 and CDR2: KGHDR and SFDVKD. The V gene end was trimmed by 4 bases and the J gene end by 3 bases; junction bases not matched to a gene: 2. The CDR3 is made up of 15 amino acids. This receptor was obtained from a man aged 35-49 years who had been exposed to COVID-19. The sequenced sample was PBMCs or T cells enriched from blood (not recorded which). The chain has TRBV24-1 and TRBJ2-5; TRBD2 agrees at 12 bases. CDR3 bases: TGTGCCACCAGTGACCGGACTAGCGGGAAAGAGACCCAGTACTTC. Its translation is CATSDRTSGKETQYF.